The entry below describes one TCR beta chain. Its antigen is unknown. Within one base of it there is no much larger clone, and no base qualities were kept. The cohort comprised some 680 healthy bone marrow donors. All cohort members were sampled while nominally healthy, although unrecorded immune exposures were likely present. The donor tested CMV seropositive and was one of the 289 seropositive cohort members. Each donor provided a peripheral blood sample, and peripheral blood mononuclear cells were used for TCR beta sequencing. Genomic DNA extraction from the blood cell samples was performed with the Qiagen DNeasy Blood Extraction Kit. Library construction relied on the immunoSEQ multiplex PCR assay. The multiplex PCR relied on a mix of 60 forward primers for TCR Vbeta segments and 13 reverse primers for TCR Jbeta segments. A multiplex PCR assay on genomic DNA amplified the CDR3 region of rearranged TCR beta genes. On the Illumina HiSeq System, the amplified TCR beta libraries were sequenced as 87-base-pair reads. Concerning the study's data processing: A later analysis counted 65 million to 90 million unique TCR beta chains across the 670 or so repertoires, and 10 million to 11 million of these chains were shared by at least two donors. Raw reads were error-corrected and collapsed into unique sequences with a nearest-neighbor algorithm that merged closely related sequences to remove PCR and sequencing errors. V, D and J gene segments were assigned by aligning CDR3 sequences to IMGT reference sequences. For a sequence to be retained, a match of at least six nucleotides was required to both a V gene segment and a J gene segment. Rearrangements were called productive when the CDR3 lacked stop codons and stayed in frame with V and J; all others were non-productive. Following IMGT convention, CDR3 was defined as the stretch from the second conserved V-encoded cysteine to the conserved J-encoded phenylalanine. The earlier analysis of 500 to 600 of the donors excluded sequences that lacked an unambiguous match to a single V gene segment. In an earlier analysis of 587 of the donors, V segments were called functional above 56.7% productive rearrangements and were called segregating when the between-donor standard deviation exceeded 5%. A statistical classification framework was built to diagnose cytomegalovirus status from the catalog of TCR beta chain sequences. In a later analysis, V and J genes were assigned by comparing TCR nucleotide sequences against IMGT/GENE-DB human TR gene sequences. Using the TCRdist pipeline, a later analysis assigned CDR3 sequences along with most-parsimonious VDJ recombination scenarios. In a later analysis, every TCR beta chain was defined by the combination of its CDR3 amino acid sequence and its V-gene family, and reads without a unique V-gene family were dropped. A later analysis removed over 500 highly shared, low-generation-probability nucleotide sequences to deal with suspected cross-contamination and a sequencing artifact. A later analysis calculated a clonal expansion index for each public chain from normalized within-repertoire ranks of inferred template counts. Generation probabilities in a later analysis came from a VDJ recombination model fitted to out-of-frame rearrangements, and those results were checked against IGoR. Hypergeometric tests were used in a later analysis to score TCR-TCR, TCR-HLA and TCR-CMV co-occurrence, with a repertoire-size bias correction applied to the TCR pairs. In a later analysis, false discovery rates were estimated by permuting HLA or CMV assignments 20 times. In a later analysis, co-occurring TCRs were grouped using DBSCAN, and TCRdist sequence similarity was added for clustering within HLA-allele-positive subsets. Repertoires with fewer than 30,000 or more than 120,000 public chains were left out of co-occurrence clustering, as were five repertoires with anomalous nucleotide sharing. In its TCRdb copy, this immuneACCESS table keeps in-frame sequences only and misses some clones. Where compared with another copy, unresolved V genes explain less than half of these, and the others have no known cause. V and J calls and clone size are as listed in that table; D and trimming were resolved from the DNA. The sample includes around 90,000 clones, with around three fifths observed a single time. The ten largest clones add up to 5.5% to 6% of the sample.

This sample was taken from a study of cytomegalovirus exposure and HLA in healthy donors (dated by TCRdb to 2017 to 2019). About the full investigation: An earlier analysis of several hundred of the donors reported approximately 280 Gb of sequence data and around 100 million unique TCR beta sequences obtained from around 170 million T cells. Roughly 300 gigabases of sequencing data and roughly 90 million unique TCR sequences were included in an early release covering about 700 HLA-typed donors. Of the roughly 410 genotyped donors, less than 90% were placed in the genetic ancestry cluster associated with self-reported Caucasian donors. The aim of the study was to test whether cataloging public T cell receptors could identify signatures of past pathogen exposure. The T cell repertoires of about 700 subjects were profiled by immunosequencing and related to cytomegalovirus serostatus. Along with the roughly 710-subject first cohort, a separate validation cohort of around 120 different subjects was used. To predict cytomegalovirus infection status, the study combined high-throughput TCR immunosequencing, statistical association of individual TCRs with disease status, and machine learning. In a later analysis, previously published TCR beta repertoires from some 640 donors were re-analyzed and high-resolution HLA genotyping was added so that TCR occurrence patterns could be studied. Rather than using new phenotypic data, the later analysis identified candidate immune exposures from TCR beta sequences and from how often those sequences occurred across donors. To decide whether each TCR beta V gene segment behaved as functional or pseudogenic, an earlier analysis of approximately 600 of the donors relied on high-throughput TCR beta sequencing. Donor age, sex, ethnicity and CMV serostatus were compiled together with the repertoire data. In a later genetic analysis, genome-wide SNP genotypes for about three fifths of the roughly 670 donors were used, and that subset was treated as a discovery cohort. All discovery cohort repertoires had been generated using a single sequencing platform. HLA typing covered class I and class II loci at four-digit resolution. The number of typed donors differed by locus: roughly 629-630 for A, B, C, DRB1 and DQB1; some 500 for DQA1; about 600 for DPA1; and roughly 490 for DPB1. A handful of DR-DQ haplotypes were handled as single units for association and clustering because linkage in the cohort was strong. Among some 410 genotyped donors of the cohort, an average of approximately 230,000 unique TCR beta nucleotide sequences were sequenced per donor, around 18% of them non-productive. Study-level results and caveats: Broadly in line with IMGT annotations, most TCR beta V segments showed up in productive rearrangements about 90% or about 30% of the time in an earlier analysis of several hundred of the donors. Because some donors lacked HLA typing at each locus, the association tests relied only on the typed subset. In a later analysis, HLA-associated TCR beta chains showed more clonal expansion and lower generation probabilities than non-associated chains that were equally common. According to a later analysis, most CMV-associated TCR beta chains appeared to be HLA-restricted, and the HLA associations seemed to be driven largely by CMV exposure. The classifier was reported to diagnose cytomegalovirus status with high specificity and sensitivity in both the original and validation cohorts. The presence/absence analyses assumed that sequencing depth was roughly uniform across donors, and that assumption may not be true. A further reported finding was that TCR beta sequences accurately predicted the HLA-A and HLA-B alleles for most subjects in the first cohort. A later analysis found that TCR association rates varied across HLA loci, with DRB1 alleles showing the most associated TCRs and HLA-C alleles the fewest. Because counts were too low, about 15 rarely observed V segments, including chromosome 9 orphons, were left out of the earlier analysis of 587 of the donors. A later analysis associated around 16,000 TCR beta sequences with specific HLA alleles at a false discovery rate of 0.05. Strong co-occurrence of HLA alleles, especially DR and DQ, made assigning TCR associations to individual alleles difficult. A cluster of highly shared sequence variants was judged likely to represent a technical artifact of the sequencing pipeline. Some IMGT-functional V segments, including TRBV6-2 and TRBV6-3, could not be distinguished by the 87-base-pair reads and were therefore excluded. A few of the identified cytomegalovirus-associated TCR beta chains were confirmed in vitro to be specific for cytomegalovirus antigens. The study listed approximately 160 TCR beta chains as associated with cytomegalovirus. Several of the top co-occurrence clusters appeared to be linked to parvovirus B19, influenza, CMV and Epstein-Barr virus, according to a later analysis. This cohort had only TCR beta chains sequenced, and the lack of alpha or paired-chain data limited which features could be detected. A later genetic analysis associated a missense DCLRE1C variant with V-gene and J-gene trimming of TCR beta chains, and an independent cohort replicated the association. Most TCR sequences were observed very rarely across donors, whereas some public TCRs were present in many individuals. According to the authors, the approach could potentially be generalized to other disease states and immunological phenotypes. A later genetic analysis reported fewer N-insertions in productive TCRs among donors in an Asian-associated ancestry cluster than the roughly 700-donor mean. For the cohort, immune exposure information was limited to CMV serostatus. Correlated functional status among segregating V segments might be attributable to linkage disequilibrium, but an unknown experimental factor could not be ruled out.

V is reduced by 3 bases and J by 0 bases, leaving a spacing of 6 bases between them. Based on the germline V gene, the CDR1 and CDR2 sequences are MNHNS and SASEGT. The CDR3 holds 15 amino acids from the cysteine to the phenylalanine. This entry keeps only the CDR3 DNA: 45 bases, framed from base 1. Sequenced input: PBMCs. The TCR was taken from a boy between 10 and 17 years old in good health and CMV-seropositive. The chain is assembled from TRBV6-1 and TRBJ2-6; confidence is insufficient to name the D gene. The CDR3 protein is CASSDGHSGANVLTF. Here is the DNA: TGTGCCAGCAGTGATGGGCACTCTGGGGCCAACGTCCTGACTTTC.